This TCR beta chain was found in a study of cytomegalovirus exposure and HLA in healthy donors. Background on the study: In an early release, HLA-typed donors contributed some 80 million unique TCR sequences.

PCR employed 60 Vbeta and 13 Jbeta primers. Measured with immunoSEQ multiplex PCR; TCRdb has only the in-frame clones, and not every one. The top ten clones hold 1.1% to 1.5% of a sample with some 160,000 clones, about three quarters of them seen once. Comments on this clone: Antigen unknown.

This CDR3 has 14 amino acids. CDR1 is SEHNR and CDR2 is FQNEAQ in the germline V gene (reference sequence). With 4 bases removed from V and 4 bases from J, the gap between germline ends came to 12 bases. General observations from the study: Association of a missense DCLRE1C variant with TCR beta V- and J-gene trimming was reported in a later analysis. Exclusion applied to some V segments, including TRBV6-2 and TRBV6-3, as they were indistinguishable.

Sample: PBMCs. The V gene is TRBV7-9, the J gene TRBJ2-3; TRBD1 is a possible D gene (5 bases). This clonotype originated in a woman aged 25 to 39 in good health and CMV-seronegative. The DNA for the CDR3 is TGTGCCAGCAGCTCACCCTCGACAGCAGATACGCAGTATTTT. Residues: CASSSPSTADTQYF.